This TCR beta chain emerged from a study of T cell changes during pregnancy in multiple sclerosis. Libraries were prepared by immunoSEQ multiplex PCR; TCRdb keeps only in-frame clonotypes and omits some of them. The sample has approximately 53,000 clones; 80% to 95% are singletons. There are 11 residues in the CDR3. With 3 bases clipped from V and 6 bases from J, the junction kept 1 base outside the gene matches. CDR1 is DFQATT and CDR2 is SNEGSKA in the germline V gene (reference sequence). The receptor was derived from a female donor with multiple sclerosis, enrolled in a pregnancy study. This sample comprised CD4+ T cells from peripheral blood mononuclear cells, obtained in the second trimester of pregnancy. The genes are TRBV20-1 and TRBJ2-7; the match to TRBD1 covers 8 bases. The CDR3 nucleotides are TGCAGTGCTAGCACAGGGGGCGAGCAGTACTTC. It translates to CSASTGGEQYF.